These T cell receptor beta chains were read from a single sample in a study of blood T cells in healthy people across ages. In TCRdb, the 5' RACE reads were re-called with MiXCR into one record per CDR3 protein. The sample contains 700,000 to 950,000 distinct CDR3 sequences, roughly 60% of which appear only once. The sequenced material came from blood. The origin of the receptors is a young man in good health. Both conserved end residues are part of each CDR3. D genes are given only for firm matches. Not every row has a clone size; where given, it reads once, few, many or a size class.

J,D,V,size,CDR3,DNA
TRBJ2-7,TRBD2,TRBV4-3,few,CASSRHRPTSASSYEQYF,TGCGCCAGCAGCCGCCATCGCCCCACTAGCGCGAGCTCCTACGAGCAGTACTTC
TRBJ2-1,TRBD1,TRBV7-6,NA,CASSLEAGTGACNEQFF,TGTGCCAGCAGCTTAGAGGCCGGGACAGGGGCCTGCAATGAGCAGTTCTTC
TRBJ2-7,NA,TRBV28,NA,CASSPETEQYF,TGTGCCAGCAGCCCGGAAACCGAGCAGTACTTC
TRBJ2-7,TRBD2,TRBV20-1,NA,CSARVSVGTSFYEQYF,TGCAGTGCTAGAGTGTCGGTCGGGACTAGCTTCTACGAGCAGTACTTC
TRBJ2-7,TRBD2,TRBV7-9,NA,CASSFPPTTSGELEQYF,TGTGCCAGCAGCTTCCCCCCAACGACTAGCGGTGAGCTTGAGCAGTACTTC
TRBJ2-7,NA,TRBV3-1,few,CASSLLQGEQYF,TGTGCCAGCAGCCTTCTTCAGGGAGAGCAGTACTTC
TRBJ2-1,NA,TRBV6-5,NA,CASRQDYDSYNEQFF,TGTGCCAGCAGACAAGACTACGACTCCTACAATGAGCAGTTCTTC
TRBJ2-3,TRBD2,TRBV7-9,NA,CASSSTQRGPGLTDTQYF,TGTGCCAGCAGCTCAACTCAGCGGGGGCCAGGACTCACAGATACGCAGTATTTT
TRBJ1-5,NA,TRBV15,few,CATSTQSNQPQHF,TGTGCCACCAGCACCCAGAGCAATCAGCCCCAGCATTTT
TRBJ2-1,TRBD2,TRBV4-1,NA,CASSPGTSGRFPNEQFF,TGCGCCAGCAGCCCAGGGACTAGCGGGAGATTCCCTAATGAGCAGTTCTTC
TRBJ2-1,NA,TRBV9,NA,CASSVASSNSEQFF,TGTGCCAGCAGCGTCGCCAGTTCGAACAGTGAGCAGTTCTTC
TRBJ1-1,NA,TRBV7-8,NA,CASSLNTRGTEAFF,TGTGCCAGCAGCTTAAACACCCGAGGCACTGAAGCTTTCTTT
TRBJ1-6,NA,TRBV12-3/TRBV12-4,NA,CASSPVVGSPLHF,TGTGCCAGCAGTCCCGTCGTGGGTTCACCCCTCCACTTT
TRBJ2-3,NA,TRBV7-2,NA,CASSLAASTSTDTQYF,TGTGCCAGCAGCTTAGCCGCGTCAACTAGCACAGATACGCAGTATTTT
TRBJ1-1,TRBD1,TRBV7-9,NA,CASSLATGGFNTEAFF,TGTGCCAGCAGCTTAGCGACAGGGGGTTTCAACACTGAAGCTTTCTTT
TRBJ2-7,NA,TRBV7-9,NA,CASSPYSGTGEQYF,TGTGCCAGCAGCCCATACTCCGGGACGGGCGAGCAGTACTTC
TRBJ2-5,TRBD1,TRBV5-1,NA,CASSPRDRASQETQYF,TGCGCCAGCAGCCCACGTGACAGGGCGTCCCAAGAGACCCAGTACTTC
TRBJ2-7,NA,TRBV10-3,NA,CAISESETRYNEQYF,TGTGCCATCAGTGAGTCCGAGACTAGGTACAATGAGCAGTACTTC
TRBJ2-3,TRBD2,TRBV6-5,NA,CASSYPRGMNGGTDTQYF,TGTGCCAGCAGCTATCCGCGGGGGATGAACGGTGGGACAGATACGCAGTATTTT
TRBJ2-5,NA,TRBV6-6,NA,CASSSPKWDQYF,TGTGCCAGCAGCTCCCCCAAGTGGGACCAGTACTTC
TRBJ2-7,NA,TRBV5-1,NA,CASSTTWGEYEQYF,TGCGCCAGCAGCACTACTTGGGGAGAATACGAGCAGTACTTC
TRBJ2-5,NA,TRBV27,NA,CASGSSTDRAETQYF,TGTGCCAGCGGAAGTTCGACAGATCGGGCAGAGACCCAGTACTTC
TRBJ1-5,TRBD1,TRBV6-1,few,CASSVDRGNQPQHF,TGTGCCAGCAGTGTGGACAGGGGCAATCAGCCCCAGCATTTT
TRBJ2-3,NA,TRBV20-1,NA,CSARPSIADTQYF,TGCAGTGCTAGACCTAGCATCGCAGATACGCAGTATTTT
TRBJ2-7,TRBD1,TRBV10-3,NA,CAISGTGTTYEQYF,TGTGCCATCAGTGGGACAGGAACAACCTACGAGCAGTACTTC
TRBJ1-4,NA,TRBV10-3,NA,CAIRPSATNEKLFF,TGTGCCATCAGGCCAAGTGCAACTAATGAAAAACTGTTTTTT
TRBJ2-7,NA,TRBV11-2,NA,CASSPPAGTDEQYF,TGTGCCAGCAGCCCCCCGGCTGGCACCGACGAGCAGTACTTC
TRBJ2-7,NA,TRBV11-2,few,CASSRNRDEQYF,TGTGCCAGCAGCAGGAATCGGGACGAGCAGTACTTC
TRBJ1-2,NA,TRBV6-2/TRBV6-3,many,CASSDPTRDGYTF,TGTGCCAGCAGTGACCCAACACGGGATGGCTACACCTTC
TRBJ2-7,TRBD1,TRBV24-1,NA,CAPGRTGTEQYF,TGTGCCCCCGGAAGGACAGGCACCGAGCAGTACTTC
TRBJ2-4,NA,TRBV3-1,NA,CASSQGGTGNIQYF,TGTGCCAGCAGCCAAGGGGGGACGGGGAACATTCAGTACTTC
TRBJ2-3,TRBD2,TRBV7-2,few,CWTSGYTQYF,TGCTGGACTAGCGGATATACGCAGTATTTT
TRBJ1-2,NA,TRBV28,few,CASRLPTGYYGYTF,TGTGCCAGCAGACTACCTACAGGCTACTATGGCTACACCTTC
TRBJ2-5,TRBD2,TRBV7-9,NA,CASIPGGLAGAADEQYF,TGTGCCAGCATCCCCGGGGGACTAGCGGGGGCCGCAGATGAGCAGTACTTC
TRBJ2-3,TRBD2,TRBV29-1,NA,CSVWTSGSADTQYF,TGCAGCGTTTGGACTAGCGGGAGCGCAGATACGCAGTATTTT
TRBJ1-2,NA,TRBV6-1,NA,CASSEAPDGNYGYTF,TGTGCCAGCAGTGAAGCGCCAGACGGGAACTATGGCTACACCTTC